This paragraph covers one TCR beta chain sequence. The antigen remains undetermined. This entry belongs to a study of blood T cells in healthy people across ages. Study-wide results and caveats: In the absence of known donor CMV status, changes in expanded clonotypes were possibly confounded. More naive CD4+ cells and higher diversity were found in long-lived than in aged donors.

The V gene's germline CDR1 is MNHEY and CDR2 SMNVEV (reference sequence). This CDR3 is built from 11 residues. Between the trimmed V and J ends, which lost 6 bases and 10 bases, there was a span of 10 bases. Together with a sample-barcoded 5' primer, a J-beta primer mix was included in a second PCR lasting roughly 6 to 12 cycles. From the 5' RACE reads, TCRdb called clonotypes with MiXCR, one entry per CDR3 protein. The sample lists about 940,000 distinct CDR3 sequences; approximately 49% were seen once. The sample taken for sequencing was blood. This sequence joins TRBV27 and TRBJ2-4; perhaps TRBD1 as D (5 bases). This TCR came from a young man in good health. As DNA, the CDR3 is TGTGCCAGCAGCCAGGGCGCAATTCAGTACTTC. It codes for CASSQGAIQYF.